The 10 T cell receptor beta chains presented below share a single source sample, sequenced in a study of T cells in Graves' hyperthyroidism and ophthalmopathy. There were TCR beta CDR3 regions amplified from RNA transcripts. The TCR CDR3 was amplified in a first-round RT-PCR using the HTBI primer set. TCRdb re-called the multiplex PCR reads with MiXCR, one entry per CDR3 protein. Of 600,000 to 650,000 distinct CDR3 sequences in the sample, 16% were seen once. What was sequenced was blood. The receptors originated from a woman under 40 with Graves' hyperthyroidism.

There are many counts of this clonotype. The J gene is TRBJ1-1, the V gene TRBV2, with a tentative D call TRBD1 (5 bases). The CDR3 loop spans 14 amino acids. Germline loops: CDR1 SNHLY, CDR2 FYNNEI. The germline V and J ends were trimmed by 7 bases and 0 bases, with 12 bases remaining between them. The CDR3 region has the DNA TGTGCCAGCACAGGGCCGCTAATGAACACTGAAGCTTTCTTT. Translation: CASTGPLMNTEAFF. The entire variable domain, with the rest obtained from reference TRBV2 and TRBJ1-1, is as follows: EPEVTQTPSHQVTQMGQEVILRCVPISNHLYFYWYRQILGQKVEFLVSFYNNEISEKSEIFDDQFSVERPDGSNFTLKIRSTKLEDSAMYFCASTGPLMNTEAFFGQGTRLTVV.

This clonotype was seen ten or more times. This chain joins TRBV27 and TRBJ2-7; D unresolved. This CDR3 has 17 amino acids. V was cut by 2 bases and J by 0 bases, with 17 bases left in between. Germline assignment: CDR1 MNHEY and CDR2 SMNVEV (reference sequence). The DNA for the CDR3 is TGTGCCAGCAGTTTAGAGTTTACCCCAGGACCCTCCTACGAGCAGTACTTC. Translation gives CASSLEFTPGPSYEQYF.

The J gene is TRBJ1-5, the V gene TRBV25-1; no firm D call. Germline CDR1 and CDR2: MGHDK and SYGVNS. Between the trimmed V and J ends, which lost 4 bases and 6 bases, there was a span of 10 bases. The CDR3 is 13 residues long. CDR3 nucleotide sequence: TGTGCCAGCAGTGGGTTTGGGATTCAGCCCCAGCATTTT. It codes for CASSGFGIQPQHF.

A few counts support this clonotype. This chain links TRBV6-1 with TRBJ2-1; possibly TRBD2 for D (5 bases). V was clipped by 3 bases and J by 4 bases, with 19 bases between them. Germline V gene data show CDR1 as MNHNS and CDR2 as SASEGT. This CDR3 has 17 residues. The chain's CDR3 is CASSEFARTREYNEQFF. CDR3 nucleotide sequence: TGTGCCAGCAGTGAGTTTGCCCGTACTAGGGAGTACAATGAGCAGTTCTTC.

This clonotype was counted ten times or more. The V gene is TRBV2, the J gene TRBJ1-2; 7 bases match TRBD1. Germline-derived CDR1 and CDR2 are SNHLY and FYNNEI. The CDR3 has 13 amino acids. V lost 5 bases and J lost 7; bases outside the gene matches: 7. CDR3 nucleotide sequence: TGTGCCAGCAGTCACAGGGGCCTACTTGGCTACACCTTC. Translation gives CASSHRGLLGYTF.

In this sample, this clonotype turned up a few times. This chain joins TRBV20-1 and TRBJ1-3, with D possibly being TRBD1 (5 bases). The CDR3 consists of 12 residues. Trimming shortened V by 6 bases and J by 8 bases, and 14 bases separated the two germline ends. The germline V gene encodes CDR1 DFQATT and CDR2 SNEGSKA (reference sequence). The CDR3 nucleotides are TGCAGTGCCAGTGGGCCGGGGGACACCATATATTTT. It encodes CSASGPGDTIYF.

Only a few counts were recorded for this clonotype. The genes are TRBV20-1 and TRBJ2-7; tentative D call: TRBD2 (5 bases). Germline-derived CDR1 and CDR2 are DFQATT and SNEGSKA (reference sequence). This CDR3 has 12 amino acids. The CDR3 nucleotides read TGCAGGCCCTTAGGGAGCTCCTACGAGCAGTACTTC. Protein sequence: CRPLGSSYEQYF.

Ten or more counts support this clonotype. The genes are TRBV27 and TRBJ2-1, with D possibly being TRBD2 (6 bases). Germline V gene lookup returns CDR1 MNHEY and CDR2 SMNVEV (reference sequence). There are 14 residues in the CDR3. Trimming left V 2 bases short and J 9 bases short, with 14 bases between. The CDR3 DNA sequence: TGTGCCAGCAGTTTAACGGGAGCACTCGGTGAGCAGTTCTTC. Translation: CASSLTGALGEQFF.

The sample holds many counts of this clonotype. This chain links TRBV11-2 with TRBJ2-5; D may be TRBD2 (5 bases). The V gene's germline CDR1 is SGHAT and CDR2 FQNNGV. Trimming shortened V by 6 bases and J by 5 bases, and 10 bases separated the two germline ends. CDR3 length equals 12 residues. CDR3 nucleotides: TGTGCCAGCAGAGGACTGATCGAGACCCAGTACTTC. Translated: CASRGLIETQYF.

This clonotype was detected a few times. The rearrangement uses TRBV18 and TRBJ1-4; D remains unclear. The V end lost 2 bases, the J end lost 7 bases, and 5 bases lay between the germline ends. The CDR3 extends over 12 amino acids. CDR1 is KGHSH and CDR2 is LQKENI in the germline V gene. CDR3 coding DNA: TGTGCCAGCTCACCAGGGCTTGAAAAACTGTTTTTT. It codes for CASSPGLEKLFF.